This T cell receptor beta chain comes out of a study of brain T cells in children with intractable seizures. The data were produced by immunoSEQ multiplex PCR, yet TCRdb's version contains in-frame clones alone and is incomplete. The sample has hundreds of thousands of clones, 93% seen once. Points on this clone: No antigen is known for it.

Overall study findings and caveats: Only CDR3 sequence similarity suggested viral specificity, without known HCMV serostatus. Pre- and post-surgery blood differed in depth, so pre-surgery absences may be undersampling.

Described time point: blood from clinic visit 5 months post-surgery; TSC patient then seizure free. Sequencing was limited to surgery cases with top T cell transcript signatures in brain tissue. The specimen comprised peripheral blood, sampled 4 to 6 months after surgery. The TCR comes from a boy under two years old with tuberous sclerosis and intractable seizures.

In DNA, the CDR3 is TGTGCCAGCAGCCGCCAAATCCGGGACAGGGACACTGAAGCTTTCTTT. Translation: CASSRQIRDRDTEAFF. The chain employs TRBV3-1 (or the pseudogene TRBV3-2) and TRBJ1-1, with 9 bases fitting TRBD1. This CDR3 spans 16 amino acids. V lost 4 bases to trimming and J lost 3 bases; unmatched junction nucleotides: 9. CDR1 LGHDT and CDR2 YNNKEL come from the germline V gene (reference sequence).